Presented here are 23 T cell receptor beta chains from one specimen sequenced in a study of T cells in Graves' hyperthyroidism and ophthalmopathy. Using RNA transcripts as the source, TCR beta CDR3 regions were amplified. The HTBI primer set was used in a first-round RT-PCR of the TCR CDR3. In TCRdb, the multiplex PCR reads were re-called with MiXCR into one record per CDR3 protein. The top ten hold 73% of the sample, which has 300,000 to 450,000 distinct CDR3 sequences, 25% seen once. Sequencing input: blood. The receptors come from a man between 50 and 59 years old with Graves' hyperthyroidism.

The CDR3 coding sequence is TGTGCCAGTAGTGACTTGGCAGGGGGGACCTATGGCTACACCTTC. Protein: CASSDLAGGTYGYTF. The chain combines TRBV19 with TRBJ1-2; TRBD1 aligns across 7 bases. The CDR3 consists of 15 residues. The trim removed 5 bases at V and 4 bases at J, leaving 10 bases unmatched. From germline, CDR1 is LNHDA and CDR2 SQIVND (reference sequence). Together with reference TRBV19 and TRBJ1-2, the CDR3 gives the full variable domain: DGGITQSPKYLFRKEGQNVTLSCEQNLNHDAMYWYRQDPGQGLRLIYYSQIVNDFQKGDIAEGYSVSREKKESFPLTVTSAQKNPTAFYLCASSDLAGGTYGYTFGSGTRLTVV.

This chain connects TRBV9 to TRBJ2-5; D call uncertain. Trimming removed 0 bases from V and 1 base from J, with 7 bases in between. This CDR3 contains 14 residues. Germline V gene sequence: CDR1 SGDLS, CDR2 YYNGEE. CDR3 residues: CASSVGWSQETQYF. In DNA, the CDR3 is TGTGCCAGCAGCGTAGGCTGGAGCCAAGAGACCCAGTACTTC.

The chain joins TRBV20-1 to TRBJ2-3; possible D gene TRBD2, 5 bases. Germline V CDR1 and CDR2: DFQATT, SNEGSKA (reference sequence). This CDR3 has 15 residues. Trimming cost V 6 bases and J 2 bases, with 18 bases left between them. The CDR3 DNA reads TGCAGTGCATCAGGAGGTGGAGGACTCACAGATACGCAGTATTTT. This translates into CSASGGGGLTDTQYF.

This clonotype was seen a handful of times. The DNA for the CDR3 is TGTGCCAGCAGCCACGTCCGGGGGCAGTACTTC. Encoded protein: CASSHVRGQYF. The rearrangement links TRBV6-1 to TRBJ2-7; D may be TRBD2 (5 bases). This CDR3 has 11 amino acids. Germline loops: CDR1 MNHNS, CDR2 SASEGT. Deletions cut 6 bases from V and 9 bases from J, with 12 bases between.

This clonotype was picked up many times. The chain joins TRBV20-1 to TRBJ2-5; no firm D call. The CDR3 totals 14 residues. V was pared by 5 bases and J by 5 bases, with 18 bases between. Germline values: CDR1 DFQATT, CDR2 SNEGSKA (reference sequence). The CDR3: CSAEEYRVDETQYF. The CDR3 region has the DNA TGCAGTGCTGAAGAATACCGGGTGGACGAGACCCAGTACTTC.

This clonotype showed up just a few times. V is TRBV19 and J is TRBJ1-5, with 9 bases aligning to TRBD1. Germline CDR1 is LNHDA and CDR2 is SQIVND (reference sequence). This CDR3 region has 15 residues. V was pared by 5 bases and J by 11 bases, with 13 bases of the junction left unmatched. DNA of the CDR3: TGTGCCAGTAGTGTCCCCCCCGGGACAGGGTTTTCCCAGCATTTT. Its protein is CASSVPPGTGFSQHF.

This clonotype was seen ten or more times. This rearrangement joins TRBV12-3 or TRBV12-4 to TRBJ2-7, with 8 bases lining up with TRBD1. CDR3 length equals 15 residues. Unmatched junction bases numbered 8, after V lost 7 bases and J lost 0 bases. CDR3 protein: CASKPAGTGSYEQYF. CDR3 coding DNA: TGTGCCAGCAAACCCGCCGGGACAGGCTCCTACGAGCAGTACTTC.

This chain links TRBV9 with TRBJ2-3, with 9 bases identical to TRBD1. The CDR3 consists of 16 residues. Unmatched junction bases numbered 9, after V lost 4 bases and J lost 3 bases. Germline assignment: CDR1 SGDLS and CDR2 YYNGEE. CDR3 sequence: CASSPRTGERTDTQYF. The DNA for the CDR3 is TGTGCCAGCAGCCCCCGGACAGGGGAGAGGACAGATACGCAGTATTTT.

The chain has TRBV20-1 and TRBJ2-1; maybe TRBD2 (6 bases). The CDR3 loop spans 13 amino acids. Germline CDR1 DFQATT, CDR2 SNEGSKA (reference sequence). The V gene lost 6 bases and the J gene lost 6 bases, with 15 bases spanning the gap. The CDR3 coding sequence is TGCAGTGCACCGAGCGGGCGCGGCAATGAGCAGTTCTTC. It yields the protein CSAPSGRGNEQFF.

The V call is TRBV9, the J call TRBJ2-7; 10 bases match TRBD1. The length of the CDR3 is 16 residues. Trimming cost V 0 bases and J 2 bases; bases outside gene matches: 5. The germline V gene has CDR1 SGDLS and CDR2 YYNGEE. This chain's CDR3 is CASSVGIGQGAYEQYF. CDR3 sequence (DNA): TGTGCCAGCAGCGTAGGAATAGGACAGGGGGCCTACGAGCAGTACTTC.

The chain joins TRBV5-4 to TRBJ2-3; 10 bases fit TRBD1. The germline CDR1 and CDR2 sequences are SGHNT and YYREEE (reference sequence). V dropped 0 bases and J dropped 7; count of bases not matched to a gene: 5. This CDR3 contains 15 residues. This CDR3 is CASSLAGTGEYTQYF. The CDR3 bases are TGTGCCAGCAGCTTGGCCGGGACAGGGGAGTATACGCAGTATTTT.

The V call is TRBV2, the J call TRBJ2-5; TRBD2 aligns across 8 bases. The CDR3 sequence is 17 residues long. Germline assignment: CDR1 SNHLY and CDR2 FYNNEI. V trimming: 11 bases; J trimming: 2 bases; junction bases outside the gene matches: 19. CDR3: CAGAGGAGVWSQETQYF. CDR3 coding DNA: TGTGCCGGTGCTGGCGGAGCGGGAGTATGGTCGCAAGAGACCCAGTACTTC.

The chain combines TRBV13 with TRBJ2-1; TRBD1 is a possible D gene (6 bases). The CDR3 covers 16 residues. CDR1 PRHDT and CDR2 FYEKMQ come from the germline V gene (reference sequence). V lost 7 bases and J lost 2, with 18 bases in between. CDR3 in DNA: TGTGCCAGCATTCCGAGGGGGACACGGCCCTACAATGAGCAGTTCTTC. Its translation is CASIPRGTRPYNEQFF. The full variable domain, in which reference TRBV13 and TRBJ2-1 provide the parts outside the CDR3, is AAGVIQSPRHLIKEKRETATLKCYPIPRHDTVYWYQQGPGQDPQFLISFYEKMQSDKGSIPDRFSAQQFSDYHSELNMSSLELGDSALYFCASIPRGTRPYNEQFFGPGTRLTVL.

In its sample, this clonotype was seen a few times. This CDR3 reads CASSFSGGGYTF. The CDR3 nucleotides are TGTGCCAGCAGTTTTTCAGGGGGTGGCTACACCTTC. The rearrangement uses TRBV12-3 or TRBV12-4 and TRBJ1-2; 7 nucleotides agree with TRBD1. J was trimmed by 7 bases and V by 3 bases; bases with no gene match: 2. The CDR3 runs to 12 residues.

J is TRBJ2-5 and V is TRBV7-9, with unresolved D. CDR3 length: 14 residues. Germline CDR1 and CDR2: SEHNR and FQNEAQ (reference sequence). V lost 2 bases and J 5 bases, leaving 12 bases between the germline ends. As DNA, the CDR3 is TGTGCCAGCAGCTTATGGGTCGGGCGGGAGACCCAGTACTTC. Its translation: CASSLWVGRETQYF.

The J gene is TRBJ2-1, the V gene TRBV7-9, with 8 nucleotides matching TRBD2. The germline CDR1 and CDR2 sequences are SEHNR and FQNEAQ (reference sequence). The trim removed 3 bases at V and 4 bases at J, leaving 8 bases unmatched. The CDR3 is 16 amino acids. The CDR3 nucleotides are TGTGCCAGCAGCTTCCGGGAGGGGAGGAGGTACAATGAGCAGTTCTTC. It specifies CASSFREGRRYNEQFF.

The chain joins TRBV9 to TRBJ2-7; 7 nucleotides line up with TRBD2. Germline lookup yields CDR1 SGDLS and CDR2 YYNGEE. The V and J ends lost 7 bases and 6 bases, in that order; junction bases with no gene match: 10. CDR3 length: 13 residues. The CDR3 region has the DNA TGTGCCAGCTCTACCGTCCCGGGGGGCGAGCAGTACTTC. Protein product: CASSTVPGGEQYF.

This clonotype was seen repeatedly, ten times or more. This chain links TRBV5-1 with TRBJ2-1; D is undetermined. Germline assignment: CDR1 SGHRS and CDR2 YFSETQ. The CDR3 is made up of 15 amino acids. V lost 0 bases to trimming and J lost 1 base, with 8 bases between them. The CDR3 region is CASSLDLGSYNEQFF. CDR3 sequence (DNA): TGCGCCAGCAGCTTGGATCTAGGATCCTACAATGAGCAGTTCTTC.

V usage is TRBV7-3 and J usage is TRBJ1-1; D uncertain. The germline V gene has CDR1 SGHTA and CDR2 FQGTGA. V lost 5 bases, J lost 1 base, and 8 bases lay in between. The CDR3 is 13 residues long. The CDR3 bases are TGTGCCAGCAGCCTGACAAAGAACACTGAAGCTTTCTTT. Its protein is CASSLTKNTEAFF.

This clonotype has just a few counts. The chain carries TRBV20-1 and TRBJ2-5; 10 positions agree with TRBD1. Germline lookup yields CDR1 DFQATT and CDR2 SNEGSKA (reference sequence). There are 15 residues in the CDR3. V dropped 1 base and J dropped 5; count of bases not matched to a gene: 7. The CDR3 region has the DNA TGCAGTGCTAGAGTTGAGGGACAGGGGTATGAGACCCAGTACTTC. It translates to CSARVEGQGYETQYF.

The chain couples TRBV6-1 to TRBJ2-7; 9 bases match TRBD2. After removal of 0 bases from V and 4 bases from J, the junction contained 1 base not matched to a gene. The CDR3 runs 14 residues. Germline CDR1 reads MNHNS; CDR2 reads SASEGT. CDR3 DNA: TGTGCCAGCAGTGAAGCCAGCGGGAGGTACGAGCAGTACTTC. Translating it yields CASSEASGRYEQYF.

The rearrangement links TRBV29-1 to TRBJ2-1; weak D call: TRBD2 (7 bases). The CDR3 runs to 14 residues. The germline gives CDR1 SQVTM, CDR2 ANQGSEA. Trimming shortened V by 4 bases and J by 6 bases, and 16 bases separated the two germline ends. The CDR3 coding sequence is TGCAGCGTTGTGTGGGGGGGCTTTTTCAATGAGCAGTTCTTC. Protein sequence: CSVVWGGFFNEQFF.

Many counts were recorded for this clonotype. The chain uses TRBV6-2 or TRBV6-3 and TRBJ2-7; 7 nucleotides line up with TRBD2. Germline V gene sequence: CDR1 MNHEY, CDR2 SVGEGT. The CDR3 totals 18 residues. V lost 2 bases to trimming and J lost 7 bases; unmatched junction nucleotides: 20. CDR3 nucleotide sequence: TGTGCCAGCAGTTACACGTTGGAGCGGGAAAATCCCCTTATTGAGCAGTACTTC. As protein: CASSYTLERENPLIEQYF.